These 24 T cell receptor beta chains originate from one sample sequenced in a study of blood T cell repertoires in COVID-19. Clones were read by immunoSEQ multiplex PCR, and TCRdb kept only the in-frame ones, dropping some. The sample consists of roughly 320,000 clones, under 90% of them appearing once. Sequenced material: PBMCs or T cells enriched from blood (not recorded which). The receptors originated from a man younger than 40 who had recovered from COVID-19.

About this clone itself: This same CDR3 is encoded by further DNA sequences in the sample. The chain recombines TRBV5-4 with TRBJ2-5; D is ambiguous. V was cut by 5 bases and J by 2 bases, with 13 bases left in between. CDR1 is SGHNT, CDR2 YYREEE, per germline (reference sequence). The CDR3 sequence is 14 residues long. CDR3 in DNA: TGTGCCAGCAGTTCCACCCGCAGACAAGAGACCCAGTACTTC. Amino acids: CASSSTRRQETQYF.

CDR3 bases: TGTGCCAGCAGTCAGGTCTTTGTCCTCCACTTT. This codes for CASSQVFVLHF. This sequence joins TRBV25-1 and TRBJ1-6; D uncertain. V was cut by 5 bases and J by 15 bases, with 11 bases left in between. This CDR3 contains 11 residues. The V gene's germline CDR1 is MGHDK and CDR2 SYGVNS.

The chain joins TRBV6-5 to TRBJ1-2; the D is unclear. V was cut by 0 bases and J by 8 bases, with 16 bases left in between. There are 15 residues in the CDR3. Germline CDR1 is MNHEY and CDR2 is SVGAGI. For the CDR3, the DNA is TGTGCCAGCAGTTACTCGTTCCGGACTCAAAACGGCTACACCTTC. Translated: CASSYSFRTQNGYTF.

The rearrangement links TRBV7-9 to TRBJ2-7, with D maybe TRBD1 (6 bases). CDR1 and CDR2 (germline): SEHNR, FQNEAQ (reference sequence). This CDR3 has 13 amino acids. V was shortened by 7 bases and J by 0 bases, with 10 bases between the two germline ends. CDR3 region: CASNLDSSYEQYF. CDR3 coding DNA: TGTGCCAGCAACCTGGACAGCTCCTACGAGCAGTACTTC.

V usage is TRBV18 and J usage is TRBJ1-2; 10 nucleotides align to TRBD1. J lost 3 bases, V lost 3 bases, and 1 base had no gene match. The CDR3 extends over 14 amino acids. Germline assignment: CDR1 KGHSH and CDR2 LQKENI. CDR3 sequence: CASSPGQGYYGYTF. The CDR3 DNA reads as TGTGCCAGCTCACCGGGACAGGGGTACTATGGCTACACCTTC.

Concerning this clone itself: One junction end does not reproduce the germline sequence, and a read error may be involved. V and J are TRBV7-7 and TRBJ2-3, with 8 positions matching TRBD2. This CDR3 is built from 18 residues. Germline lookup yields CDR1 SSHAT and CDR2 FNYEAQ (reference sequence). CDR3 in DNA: TGTGCTAGCAGCTTACGAGCGGGAGCCCCAACGGTAACAGATACGCAGTATTTT. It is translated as CASSLRAGAPTVTDTQYF. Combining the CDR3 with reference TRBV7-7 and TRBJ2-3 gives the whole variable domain GAGVSQSPRYKVTKRGQDVTLRCDPISSHATLYWYQQALGQGPEFLTYFNYEAQPDKSGLPSDRFSAERPEGSISTLTIQRTEQRDSAMYRCASSLRAGAPTVTDTQYFGPGTRLTVL.

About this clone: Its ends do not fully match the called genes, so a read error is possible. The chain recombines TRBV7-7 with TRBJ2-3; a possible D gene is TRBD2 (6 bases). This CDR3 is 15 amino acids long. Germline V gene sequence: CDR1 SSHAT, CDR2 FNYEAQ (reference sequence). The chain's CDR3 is CASSLSGYSTDTQYF. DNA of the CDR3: TGTGCTAGCAGCTTGAGCGGGTACAGCACAGATACGCAGTATTTT.

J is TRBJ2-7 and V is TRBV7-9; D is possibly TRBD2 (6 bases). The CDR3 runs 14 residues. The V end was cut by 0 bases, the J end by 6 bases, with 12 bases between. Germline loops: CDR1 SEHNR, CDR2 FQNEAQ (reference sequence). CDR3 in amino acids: CASSLAGTVGEQYF. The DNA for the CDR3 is TGTGCCAGCAGCTTAGCCGGGACTGTGGGCGAGCAGTACTTC. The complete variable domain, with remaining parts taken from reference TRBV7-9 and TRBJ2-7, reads DTGVSQNPRHKITKRGQNVTFRCDPISEHNRLYWYRQTLGQGPEFLTYFQNEAQLEKSRLLSDRFSAERPKGSFSTLEIQRTEQGDSAMYLCASSLAGTVGEQYFGPGTRLTVT.

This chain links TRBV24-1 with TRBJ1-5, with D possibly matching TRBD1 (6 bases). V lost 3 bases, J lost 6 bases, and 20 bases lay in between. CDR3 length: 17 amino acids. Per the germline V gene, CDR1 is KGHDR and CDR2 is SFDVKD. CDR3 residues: CATSDRTDPERGQPQHF. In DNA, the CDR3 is TGTGCCACCAGTGATCGGACAGATCCCGAACGAGGTCAGCCCCAGCATTTT.

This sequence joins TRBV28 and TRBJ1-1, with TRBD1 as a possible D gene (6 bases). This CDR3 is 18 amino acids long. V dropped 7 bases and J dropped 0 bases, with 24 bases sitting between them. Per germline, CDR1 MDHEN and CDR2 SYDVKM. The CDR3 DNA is TGTGCCAGCATTGGCGTGGCAGGGGCACTACGGTTGAACACTGAAGCTTTCTTT. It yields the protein CASIGVAGALRLNTEAFF.

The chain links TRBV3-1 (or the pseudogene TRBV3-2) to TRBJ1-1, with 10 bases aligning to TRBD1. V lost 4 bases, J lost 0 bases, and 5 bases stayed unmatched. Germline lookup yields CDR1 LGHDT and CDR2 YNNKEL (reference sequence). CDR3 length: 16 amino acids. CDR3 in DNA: TGTGCCAGCAGCCGGGGACAGGGGATCATGAACACTGAAGCTTTCTTT. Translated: CASSRGQGIMNTEAFF.

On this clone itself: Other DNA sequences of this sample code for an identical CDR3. In DNA form, the CDR3 reads TGCGCCAGCAGCTTGGCCGGGGTTAACACCGGGGAGCTGTTTTTT. Translation gives CASSLAGVNTGELFF. This chain joins TRBV5-1 and TRBJ2-2; D perhaps matches TRBD2 (5 bases). The germline CDR1 and CDR2 sequences are SGHRS and YFSETQ. The V end lost 0 bases, the J end lost 2 bases, and 8 bases lay between the germline ends. CDR3 length: 15 amino acids.

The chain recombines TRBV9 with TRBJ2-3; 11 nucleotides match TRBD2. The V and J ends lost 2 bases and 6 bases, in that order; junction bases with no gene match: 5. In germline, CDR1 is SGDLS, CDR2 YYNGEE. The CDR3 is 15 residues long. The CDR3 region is CASSVSGRAIDTQYF. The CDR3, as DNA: TGTGCCAGCAGCGTTAGCGGGAGGGCCATCGATACGCAGTATTTT.

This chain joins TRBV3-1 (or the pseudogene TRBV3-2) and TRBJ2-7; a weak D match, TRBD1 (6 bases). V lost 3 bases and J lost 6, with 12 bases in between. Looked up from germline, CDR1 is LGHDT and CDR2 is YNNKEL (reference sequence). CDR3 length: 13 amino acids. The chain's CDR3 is CASSHYTGFEQYF. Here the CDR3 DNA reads TGTGCCAGCAGCCATTATACAGGGTTCGAGCAGTACTTC.

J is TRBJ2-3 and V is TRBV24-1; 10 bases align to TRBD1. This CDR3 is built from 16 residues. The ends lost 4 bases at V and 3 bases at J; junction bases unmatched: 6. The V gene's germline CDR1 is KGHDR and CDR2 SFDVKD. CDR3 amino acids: CATSDTPGQGTDTQYF. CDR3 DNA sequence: TGTGCCACCAGTGACACACCGGGACAGGGGACAGATACGCAGTATTTT.

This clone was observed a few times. In DNA form, the CDR3 reads TGTGCCAGCAGCCAACTAAGACAGGGGAGAGGCTACACCTTC. This encodes CASSQLRQGRGYTF. The chain recombines TRBV6-5 with TRBJ1-2, with TRBD1 matching 8 bases. This CDR3 comprises 14 residues. After removal of 6 bases from V and 8 bases from J, the junction contained 11 bases not matched to a gene. Germline V gene sequence: CDR1 MNHEY, CDR2 SVGAGI.

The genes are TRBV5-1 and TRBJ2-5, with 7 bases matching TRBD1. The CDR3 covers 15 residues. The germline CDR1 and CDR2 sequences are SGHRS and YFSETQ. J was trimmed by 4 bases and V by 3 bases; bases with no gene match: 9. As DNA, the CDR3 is TGCGCCAGCAGCTCCTATACAGGGGTACGAGAGACCCAGTACTTC. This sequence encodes CASSSYTGVRETQYF.

Written as DNA, the CDR3 is TGTGCCAGCAGCGATTACAGGGGAGAAGATGGCTACACCTTC. Its protein product is CASSDYRGEDGYTF. The V call is TRBV9, the J call TRBJ1-2; TRBD1 matches at 7 bases. The CDR3 loop spans 14 amino acids. Germline CDR1 SGDLS, CDR2 YYNGEE. V dropped 3 bases and J dropped 6; count of bases not matched to a gene: 8.

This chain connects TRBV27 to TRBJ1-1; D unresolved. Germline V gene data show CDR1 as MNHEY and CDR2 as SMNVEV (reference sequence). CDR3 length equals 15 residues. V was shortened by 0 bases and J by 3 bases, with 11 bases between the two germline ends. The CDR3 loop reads CASSLSVSWHTEAFF. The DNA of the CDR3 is TGTGCCAGCAGTTTATCCGTCAGTTGGCACACTGAAGCTTTCTTT.

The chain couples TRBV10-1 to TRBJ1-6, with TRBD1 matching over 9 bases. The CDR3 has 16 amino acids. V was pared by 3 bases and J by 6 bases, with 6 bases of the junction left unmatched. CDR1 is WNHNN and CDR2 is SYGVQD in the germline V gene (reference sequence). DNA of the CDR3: TGCGCCAGCAGTGACCAACGACAGGGGGGTAATTCACCCCTCCACTTT. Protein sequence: CASSDQRQGGNSPLHF.

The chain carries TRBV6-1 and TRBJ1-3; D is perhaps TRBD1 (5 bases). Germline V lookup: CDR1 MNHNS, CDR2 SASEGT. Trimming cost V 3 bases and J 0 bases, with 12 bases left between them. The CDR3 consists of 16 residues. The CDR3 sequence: CASSDGTVISGNTIYF. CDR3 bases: TGTGCCAGCAGTGACGGGACTGTTATCTCTGGAAACACCATATATTTT.

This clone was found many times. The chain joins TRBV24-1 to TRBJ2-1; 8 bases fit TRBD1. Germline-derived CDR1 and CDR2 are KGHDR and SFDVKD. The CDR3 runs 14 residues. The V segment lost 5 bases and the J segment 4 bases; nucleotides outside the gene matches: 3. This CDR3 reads CATSGQGTYNEQFF. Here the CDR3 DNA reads TGTGCCACCAGTGGACAGGGGACATACAATGAGCAGTTCTTC.

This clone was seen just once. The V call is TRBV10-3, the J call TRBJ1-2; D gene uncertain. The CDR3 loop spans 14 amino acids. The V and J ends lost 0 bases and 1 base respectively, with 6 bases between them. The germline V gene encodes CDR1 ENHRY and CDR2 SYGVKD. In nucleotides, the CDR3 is TGTGCCATCAGTGAGTCGCTCAGTAACTATGGCTACACCTTC. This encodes CAISESLSNYGYTF.

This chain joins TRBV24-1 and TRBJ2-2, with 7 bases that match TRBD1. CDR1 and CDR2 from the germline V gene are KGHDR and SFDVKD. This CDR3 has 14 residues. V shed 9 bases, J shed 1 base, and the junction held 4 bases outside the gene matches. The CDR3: CATGRQGNTGELFF. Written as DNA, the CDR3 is TGTGCCACCGGACGACAGGGGAACACCGGGGAGCTGTTTTTT.